This T cell receptor (beta chain) was sequenced during a study of blood T cells in healthy people across ages. Study-level points and caveats: The recorded TCR beta diversity per million T cells decreased in a roughly linear manner with age.

This clonotype was recorded many times. What it binds is unknown. The CDR3 covers 16 residues. After removal of 4 bases from V and 4 bases from J, the junction contained 4 bases not matched to a gene. Germline V lookup: CDR1 LGHDT, CDR2 YNNKEL (reference sequence). A second PCR, run for about 7 to 11 cycles, used a sample-barcoded 5' primer plus a J-beta primer mix. TCRdb itself ran the 5' RACE reads through MiXCR, one entry per CDR3 protein. The table records approximately 490,000 distinct CDR3 sequences, around 24% of them present only once. Samples each had at least 5 micrograms of total RNA extracted. These same data were also listed under a study on T cells of mothers and their children.

The TCR originated in a boy between 10 and 17 years old in good health. The rearrangement links TRBV3-1 to TRBJ2-1; 13 nucleotides align to TRBD2. Source material: blood. The CDR3 loop is CASSLTSGRLYNEQFF. The DNA for the CDR3 is TGTGCCAGCAGCCTGACTAGCGGGAGGCTTTACAATGAGCAGTTCTTC.